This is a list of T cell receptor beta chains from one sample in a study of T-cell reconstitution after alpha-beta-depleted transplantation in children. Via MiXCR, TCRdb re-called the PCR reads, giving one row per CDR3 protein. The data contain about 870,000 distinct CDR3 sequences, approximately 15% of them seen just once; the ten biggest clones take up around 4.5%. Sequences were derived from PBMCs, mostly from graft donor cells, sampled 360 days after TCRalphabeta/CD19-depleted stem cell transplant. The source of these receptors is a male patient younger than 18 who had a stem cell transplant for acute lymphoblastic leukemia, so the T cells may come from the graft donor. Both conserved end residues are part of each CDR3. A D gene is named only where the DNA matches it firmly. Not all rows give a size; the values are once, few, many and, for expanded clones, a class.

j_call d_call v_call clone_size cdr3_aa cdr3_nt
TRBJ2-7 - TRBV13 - CASSSRLVAGEQYF TGTGCCAGCAGCTCACGACTAGTGGCGGGCGAGCAGTACTTC
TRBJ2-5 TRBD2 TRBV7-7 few CASSLLAGGHETQYF TGTGCCAGCAGTTTACTAGCGGGAGGGCATGAGACCCAGTACTTC
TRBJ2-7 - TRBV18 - CASSPVGNSYEQYF TGTGCCAGCTCACCGGTAGGGAACTCCTACGAGCAGTACTTC
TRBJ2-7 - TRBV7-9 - CASSNFKGESSYEQYF TGTGCCAGCAGCAACTTCAAGGGGGAAAGCTCCTACGAGCAGTACTTC
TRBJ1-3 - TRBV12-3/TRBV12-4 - CASSAGHSRGNTIYF TGTGCCAGCAGTGCCGGCCACAGTAGGGGAAACACCATATATTTT
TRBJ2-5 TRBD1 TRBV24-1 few CATSDWGTGAQETQYF TGTGCCACCAGTGATTGGGGGACAGGGGCCCAAGAGACCCAGTACTTC
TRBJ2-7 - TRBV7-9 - CASSPPNEQYF TGTGCCAGCAGCCCCCCCAACGAGCAGTACTTC
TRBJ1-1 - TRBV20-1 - CSASAALEAFF TGCAGTGCTTCAGCGGCACTAGAAGCTTTCTTT
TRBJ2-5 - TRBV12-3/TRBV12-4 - CASRPRSWSQETQYF TGTGCCAGCAGACCTCGGAGTTGGTCCCAAGAGACCCAGTACTTC
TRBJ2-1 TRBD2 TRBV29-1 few CSVGTTSAQQFF TGCAGCGTTGGGACGACTAGCGCGCAGCAGTTCTTC
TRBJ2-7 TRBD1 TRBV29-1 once CSVEAGQASYEQYF TGCAGCGTTGAAGCCGGACAGGCTTCGTACGAGCAGTACTTC
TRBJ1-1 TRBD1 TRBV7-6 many CASSPGRGRMNTEAFF TGTGCCAGCAGCCCGGGGAGGGGGCGGATGAACACTGAAGCTTTCTTT
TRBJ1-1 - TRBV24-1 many CATSAGGGTEAFF TGTGCCACCAGTGCCGGGGGCGGAACTGAAGCTTTCTTT
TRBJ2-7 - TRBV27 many CASRLHYEQYF TGTGCCAGCAGGCTCCACTACGAGCAGTACTTC
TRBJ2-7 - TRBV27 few CASSLGGDRYEQYF TGTGCCAGCAGTTTGGGGGGAGACCGCTACGAGCAGTACTTC
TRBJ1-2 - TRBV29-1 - CSVGVGWGYTF TGCAGCGTTGGAGTGGGTTGGGGCTACACCTTC
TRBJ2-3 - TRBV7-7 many CASSLGSKTDTQYF TGTGCCAGCAGCTTAGGTTCGAAGACAGATACGCAGTATTTT
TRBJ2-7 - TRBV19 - CASSISEINEQYF TGTGCCAGTAGTATATCGGAGATCAACGAGCAGTACTTC
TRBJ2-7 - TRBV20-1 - CSGTPSSYEQYF TGCAGTGGGACACCGAGCTCCTACGAGCAGTACTTC
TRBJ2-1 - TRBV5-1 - CASSLSRSLYNEQFF TGCGCCAGCAGCTTGTCGCGGAGCCTGTACAATGAGCAGTTCTTC
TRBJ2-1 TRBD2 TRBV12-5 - CASGPGLAGVSYNEQFF TGTGCTAGTGGTCCAGGACTAGCGGGAGTATCCTACAATGAGCAGTTCTTC
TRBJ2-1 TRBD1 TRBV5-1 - CASRGQGVGKHEQFF TGCGCCAGCAGGGGACAGGGGGTGGGGAAACATGAGCAGTTCTTC
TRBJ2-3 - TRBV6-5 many CASSYRGSDTTSTDTQYF TGTGCCAGCAGTTACCGGGGCAGCGATACAACTAGCACAGATACGCAGTATTTT
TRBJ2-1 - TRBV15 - CATSRGSQDNEQFF TGTGCCACCAGCAGAGGCTCGCAGGACAATGAGCAGTTCTTC
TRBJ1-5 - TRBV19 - CASSISRGWQPQHF TGTGCCAGTAGTATAAGTAGGGGGTGGCAGCCCCAGCATTTT
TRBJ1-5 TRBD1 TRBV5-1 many CASSVTGGGNQPQHF TGCGCCAGCAGCGTGACAGGGGGCGGCAATCAGCCCCAGCATTTT
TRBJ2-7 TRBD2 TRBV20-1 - CSARDPWGGTYEQYF TGCAGTGCTAGAGACCCGTGGGGGGGTACCTACGAGCAGTACTTC
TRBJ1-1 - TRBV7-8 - CASRPRDPKKRIFGLEAFF TGTGCCAGCAGACCACGGGACCCGAAAAAAAGGATATTTGGGCTAGAAGCTTTCTTT
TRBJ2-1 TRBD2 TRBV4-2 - CASSIGTSGRAQFF TGTGCCAGCAGCATAGGGACTAGCGGGAGGGCCCAGTTCTTC
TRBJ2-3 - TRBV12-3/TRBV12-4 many CASSSLDSTDTQYF TGTGCCAGCAGTTCCCTAGACAGCACAGATACGCAGTATTTT
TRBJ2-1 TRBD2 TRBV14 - CASSHIKGTSGMYNEQFF TGTGCCAGCAGCCACATAAAGGGGACTAGCGGAATGTACAATGAGCAGTTCTTC
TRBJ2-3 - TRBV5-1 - CASSLALGGATDTQYF TGCGCCAGCAGCTTGGCGTTGGGGGGAGCCACAGATACGCAGTATTTT
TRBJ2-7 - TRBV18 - CASSASMREQYF TGTGCCAGCTCAGCATCTATGCGCGAGCAGTACTTC
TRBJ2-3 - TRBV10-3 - CAISEGRVSLTDTQYF TGTGCCATCAGTGAAGGGCGGGTCAGCCTCACAGATACGCAGTATTTT
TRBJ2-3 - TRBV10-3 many CAISESRARVSTITDTQYF TGTGCCATCAGTGAGTCGAGGGCCAGGGTCTCGACGATTACAGATACGCAGTATTTT
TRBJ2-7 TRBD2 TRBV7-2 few CASSPAQASGYEQYF TGTGCCAGCAGCCCGGCCCAGGCTAGCGGGTACGAGCAGTACTTC
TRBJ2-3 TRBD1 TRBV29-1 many CSGRDRGPDTQYF TGCAGCGGAAGGGACAGAGGCCCAGATACGCAGTATTTT
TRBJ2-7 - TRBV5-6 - CASGPGLTTYEQYF TGTGCCAGCGGCCCCGGACTAACGACGTACGAGCAGTACTTC
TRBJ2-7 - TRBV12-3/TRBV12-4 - CASSGLNLPAYEQYF TGTGCCAGCAGTGGACTAAATTTGCCAGCCTACGAGCAGTACTTC
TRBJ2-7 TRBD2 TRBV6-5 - CASSYLPSGRLYSYEQYF TGTGCCAGCAGTTACCTCCCTAGCGGGAGGTTATACTCCTACGAGCAGTACTTC
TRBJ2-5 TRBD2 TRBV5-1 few CASSFSGRNQETQYF TGCGCCAGCAGCTTTAGCGGGAGGAACCAAGAGACCCAGTACTTC
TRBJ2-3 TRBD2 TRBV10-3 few CAISDLAGDTDTQYF TGTGCCATCAGCGACTTAGCGGGGGATACAGATACGCAGTATTTT
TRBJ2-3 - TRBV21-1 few CASSKVGELLDTQYF TGTGCCAGCAGCAAAGTGGGGGAGCTCCTAGATACGCAGTATTTT
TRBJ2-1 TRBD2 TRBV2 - CASCQRTSASNEQFF TGTGCCAGCTGCCAAAGGACTAGCGCCTCCAATGAGCAGTTCTTC
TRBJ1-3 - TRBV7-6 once CASSLAHPVQGGSGNTIYF TGTGCCAGCAGCTTAGCGCATCCCGTACAGGGAGGTAGTGGAAACACCATATATTTT
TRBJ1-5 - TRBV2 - CASSDLTLYQPQHF TGTGCCAGCAGTGACCTGACACTCTATCAGCCCCAGCATTTT
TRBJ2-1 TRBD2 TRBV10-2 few CASITGTSGSNEQFF TGCGCCAGCATAACCGGGACTAGCGGGTCCAATGAGCAGTTCTTC
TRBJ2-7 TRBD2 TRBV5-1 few CASSLLRGSSEYEQYF TGCGCCAGCAGCTTGTTGCGCGGGAGCTCAGAATACGAGCAGTACTTC
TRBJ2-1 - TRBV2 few CASGTHGNEQFF TGTGCCAGCGGGACCCACGGCAATGAGCAGTTCTTC
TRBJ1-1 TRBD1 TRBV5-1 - CASSSGQGARNTEAFF TGCGCCAGCAGCTCCGGACAGGGGGCGCGTAACACTGAAGCTTTCTTT
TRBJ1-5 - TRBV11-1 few CASSSPSTLGGNQPQHF TGTGCCAGCAGCTCCCCTAGTACTTTAGGGGGCAATCAGCCCCAGCATTTT
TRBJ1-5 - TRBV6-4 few CATELLGNQPQHF TGTGCCACGGAGCTCCTCGGCAATCAGCCCCAGCATTTT
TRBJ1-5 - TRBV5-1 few CASSLSGMSNQPQHF TGCGCCAGCAGCTTGTCAGGGATGTCCAATCAGCCCCAGCATTTT
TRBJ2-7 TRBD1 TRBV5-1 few CASSPMTGFSYEQYF TGCGCCAGCAGCCCTATGACAGGGTTCTCCTACGAGCAGTACTTC
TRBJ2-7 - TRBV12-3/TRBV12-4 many CASSLRGVAGNEYF TGTGCCAGCAGTTTAAGGGGGGTGGCAGGCAACGAGTACTTC
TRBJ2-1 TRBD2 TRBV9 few CASSVDGSGRAKASNEQFF TGTGCCAGCAGCGTAGATGGTAGCGGGAGGGCCAAAGCGAGCAATGAGCAGTTCTTC
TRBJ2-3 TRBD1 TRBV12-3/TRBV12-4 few CASSRDRGLADTQYF TGTGCCAGCAGCCGCGACAGGGGGTTGGCAGATACGCAGTATTTT